What follows is one T cell receptor (beta chain) and its context. Antigen unknown. In patients chosen for sequencing, flow cytometry had shown CD8+CD57+ cell expansion. A severe acquired aplastic anemia diagnosis applied to all patients. Among the patients, none had received any therapy at the time of blood sampling. This CDR3 has 15 residues. The V segment lost 1 base and the J segment 5 bases; nucleotides outside the gene matches: 6. Germline CDR1 DFQATT, CDR2 SNEGSKA (reference sequence). The sample is drawn from a study of CD8+CD57+ T cells in acquired aplastic anemia. Study-wide context: Average DNA yield from sorted CD4+ and CD8+ cells was roughly 3 ug. Overall study results and limits: Patients versus controls showed no significant CD8+ Simpson's diversity difference.

Investigators profiled TCR beta VDJ and CDR3 from genomic DNA template. Using its own MiXCR run on the reads, TCRdb lists one record per CDR3 protein. The sample includes about 160,000 distinct CDR3 sequences, around 48% seen only once; the top ten take about 31%. The sample taken for sequencing was sorted CD4+, CD8+, or CD8+CD57+ T cells (not recorded which) from PBMCs. The source of this sequence is a human donor with aplastic anemia. This chain joins TRBV20-1 and TRBJ2-5; TRBD2 agrees at 11 bases. The DNA of the CDR3 is TGCAGTGCTAGAGGAATAGCGGGAGGGCGTGAGACCCAGTACTTC. Protein: CSARGIAGGRETQYF.